The text below deals with one TCR beta chain. Germline CDR1 is MDHEN and CDR2 is SYDVKM. The CDR3 runs to 16 residues. V was shortened by 6 bases and J by 5 bases, with 22 bases between the two germline ends. Profiling relied on immunoSEQ multiplex PCR, and the TCRdb table lists in-frame clones only, not all of them. The sample lists 100,000 or so clones, 90% occurring once. The data stem from a study of PD-1 blockade in classical Hodgkin lymphoma. Time point reported: cycle 4 day 1 (C4D1), after more than five weeks of nivolumab. Relapse was seen in all patients after autologous stem cell transplantation, and brentuximab vedotin exposure was variable.

The material sequenced was peripheral blood mononuclear cells (PBMCs), taken before the fourth cycle of nivolumab. This clonotype was sampled from a human donor with classical Hodgkin lymphoma. This rearrangement joins TRBV28 to TRBJ2-5; D is possibly TRBD2 (5 bases). CDR3 protein: CASSRPTSKASETQYF. The CDR3 DNA reads TGTGCCAGCAGCCGGCCTACTAGTAAGGCCTCGGAGACCCAGTACTTC.